The 9 T cell receptor beta chains given below trace back to one sample, sequenced in a study of OX40 agonist ivuxolimab in advanced cancers. Method: immunoSEQ multiplex PCR; TCRdb's copy keeps in-frame clones and lacks some. The sample holds some 16,000 clones, over 70% seen once. The source material was CD4+ or CD8+ T cells sorted from blood, sampled in a trial of the OX40 agonist ivuxolimab. Receptors originate from an adult with an advanced solid tumor such as melanoma, head and neck, liver or kidney cancer.

The chain couples TRBV7-9 to TRBJ1-5; 7 nucleotides align to TRBD1. The CDR3 is made up of 14 amino acids. CDR1 SEHNR and CDR2 FQNEAQ come from the germline V gene (reference sequence). V dropped 5 bases and J dropped 0; count of bases not matched to a gene: 1. For the CDR3, the DNA is TGTGCCAGCAGCCGGGACAGTAGCAATCAGCCCCAGCATTTT. This sequence encodes CASSRDSSNQPQHF.

The J gene is TRBJ2-7, the V gene TRBV4-1; D ambiguous. Germline V gene sequence: CDR1 MGHRA, CDR2 YSYEKL. V lost 1 base to trimming and J lost 2 bases, with 9 bases between them. The length of the CDR3 is 14 residues. The chain's CDR3 is CASSQASSTYEQYF. CDR3 coding DNA: TGCGCCAGCAGCCAAGCTTCGTCTACCTACGAGCAGTACTTC.

Relative to its sample, this clone is medium-sized. The chain couples TRBV7-9 to TRBJ2-3; D is uncertain. V was cut by 1 base and J by 4 bases, with 9 bases left in between. In germline, CDR1 is SEHNR, CDR2 FQNEAQ (reference sequence). The length of the CDR3 is 14 residues. CDR3 coding DNA: TGTGCCAGCAGCTTAGGAGTGCTAGCAGATACGCAGTATTTT. Translating it yields CASSLGVLADTQYF.

For the CDR3, the DNA is TGTGCCAGCAGTTACGGCGGGGGGGCCGTCGAGCAGTACTTC. This gives the protein CASSYGGGAVEQYF. J is TRBJ2-7 and V is TRBV27, with 9 bases identical to TRBD2. The CDR3 spans 14 residues. J gave up 6 bases and V 4 bases, and 7 bases lay outside the gene matches. CDR1 is MNHEY and CDR2 is SMNVEV in the germline V gene (reference sequence).

This chain links TRBV2 with TRBJ2-7, with D maybe TRBD1 (6 bases). CDR1 is SNHLY and CDR2 is FYNNEI in the germline V gene. The CDR3 has 13 residues. Between the trimmed V and J ends, which lost 4 bases and 1 base, there was a span of 8 bases. The CDR3: CASSGGTSYEQYF. The CDR3 coding sequence is TGTGCCAGCAGTGGGGGGACATCCTACGAGCAGTACTTC.

The CDR3 reads CASSLADRGGLDEQYF. CDR3 bases: TGTGCCAGCAGCTTGGCCGACAGGGGGGGTTTGGACGAGCAGTACTTC. The chain links TRBV5-4 to TRBJ2-7; 9 nucleotides align to TRBD1. The CDR3 spans 16 residues. Trimming cost V 0 bases and J 5 bases; bases outside gene matches: 9. Germline loops: CDR1 SGHNT, CDR2 YYREEE (reference sequence).

The rearrangement uses TRBV7-6 and TRBJ2-7; D remains unclear. V was trimmed by 1 base and J by 1 base, leaving 5 bases between them. Germline assignment: CDR1 SGHVS and CDR2 FNYEAQ. There are 13 residues in the CDR3. The CDR3, as DNA: TGTGCCAGCAGCTTAGGGCTATCCTACGAGCAGTACTTC. It encodes CASSLGLSYEQYF.

CDR3 sequence reads: CASSLGPGTGDYGYTF. In DNA form, the CDR3 reads TGTGCCAGCAGCTTAGGGCCCGGGACAGGGGACTATGGCTACACCTTC. The rearrangement joins TRBV13 to TRBJ1-2; 10 nucleotides line up with TRBD1. The length of the CDR3 is 16 residues. Germline CDR1 PRHDT, CDR2 FYEKMQ (reference sequence). V shed 0 bases and J 3 bases; nucleotides not matched to a gene: 4. Based on the CDR3 plus reference TRBV13 and TRBJ1-2, the full variable domain is AAGVIQSPRHLIKEKRETATLKCYPIPRHDTVYWYQQGPGQDPQFLISFYEKMQSDKGSIPDRFSAQQFSDYHSELNMSSLELGDSALYFCASSLGPGTGDYGYTFGSGTRLTVV.

This chain connects TRBV5-4 to TRBJ2-5, with D maybe TRBD2 (6 bases). The length of the CDR3 is 15 residues. V was cut by 6 bases and J by 5 bases, with 20 bases left in between. Germline CDR1 and CDR2: SGHNT and YYREEE (reference sequence). The CDR3 loop is CASTRWGEATETQYF. The CDR3, as DNA: TGTGCCAGCACCAGGTGGGGGGAAGCGACGGAGACCCAGTACTTC.